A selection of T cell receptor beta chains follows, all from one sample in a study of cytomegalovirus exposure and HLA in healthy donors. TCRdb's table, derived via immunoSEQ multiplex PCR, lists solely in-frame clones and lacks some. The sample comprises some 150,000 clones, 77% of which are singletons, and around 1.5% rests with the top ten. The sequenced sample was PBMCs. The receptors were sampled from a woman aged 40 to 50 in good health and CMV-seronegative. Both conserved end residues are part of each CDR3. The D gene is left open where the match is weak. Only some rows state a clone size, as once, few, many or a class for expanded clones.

CDR3nt: TGTGCCAGCAGCGAATGGGGACTAGCGGGGGCGTACGAGCAGTACTTC
CDR3aa: CASSEWGLAGAYEQYF
v_gene: TRBV7-2
d_gene: TRBD2
j_gene: TRBJ2-7
abundance: once

CDR3nt: TGTGCCACAGAACCCGGGACAGTCCAAGAGACCCAGTACTTC
CDR3aa: CATEPGTVQETQYF
v_gene: TRBV2
d_gene: TRBD1
j_gene: TRBJ2-5
abundance: .

CDR3nt: TGTGCCAGCAGCTTTTCCGGGACAGCCGCGCCCCAGCATTTT
CDR3aa: CASSFSGTAAPQHF
v_gene: TRBV7-9
d_gene: TRBD1
j_gene: TRBJ1-5
abundance: .

CDR3nt: TGTGCCAGCAGTGAAGGGCTGTTCTTCACAGATACGCAGTATTTT
CDR3aa: CASSEGLFFTDTQYF
v_gene: TRBV6-1
d_gene: .
j_gene: TRBJ2-3
abundance: few

CDR3nt: TGTGCCAGCACCTCCAGCCCGAGGGGGCATGAAAAACTGTTTTTT
CDR3aa: CASTSSPRGHEKLFF
v_gene: TRBV6-1
d_gene: TRBD1
j_gene: TRBJ1-4
abundance: .

CDR3nt: TGTGCCAGCAGTCCGGGACAGACGAACACCGGGGAGCTGTTTTTT
CDR3aa: CASSPGQTNTGELFF
v_gene: TRBV6-5
d_gene: TRBD1
j_gene: TRBJ2-2
abundance: once

CDR3nt: TGTGCCTGGAGTTGGAGGGGGGGTATCGAAAAACTGTTTTTT
CDR3aa: CAWSWRGGIEKLFF
v_gene: TRBV30
d_gene: .
j_gene: TRBJ1-4
abundance: .

CDR3nt: TGCGCCAGCAGCCAAGATCGCGGGGGTTACTATGGCTACACCTTC
CDR3aa: CASSQDRGGYYGYTF
v_gene: TRBV4-1
d_gene: .
j_gene: TRBJ1-2
abundance: .

CDR3nt: TGTGCCAGCAGCCAAGTAAAGGGGCTGGATCAGCCCCAGCATTTT
CDR3aa: CASSQVKGLDQPQHF
v_gene: TRBV4-2
d_gene: .
j_gene: TRBJ1-5
abundance: .

CDR3nt: TGTGCCAGCAGCTCCCGGGACTTCTACTACGAGCAGTACTTC
CDR3aa: CASSSRDFYYEQYF
v_gene: TRBV13
d_gene: .
j_gene: TRBJ2-7
abundance: .

CDR3nt: TGTGCCAGCAGTGACAGGACAGGGGGAAATTCACCCCTCCACTTT
CDR3aa: CASSDRTGGNSPLHF
v_gene: TRBV6-4
d_gene: TRBD1
j_gene: TRBJ1-6
abundance: .

CDR3nt: TGCGCCAGCACGGACAGTAACTATGGCTACACCTTC
CDR3aa: CASTDSNYGYTF
v_gene: TRBV5-1
d_gene: .
j_gene: TRBJ1-2
abundance: .

CDR3nt: TGTGCCAGCAGCTTATACCGGGATTTGAACACTGAAGCTTTCTTT
CDR3aa: CASSLYRDLNTEAFF
v_gene: TRBV11-2
d_gene: .
j_gene: TRBJ1-1
abundance: .

CDR3nt: TGTGCCAGCAGTGAGTCAGGCTCTGCTGGAAACACCATATATTTT
CDR3aa: CASSESGSAGNTIYF
v_gene: TRBV25-1
d_gene: .
j_gene: TRBJ1-3
abundance: .

CDR3nt: TGTGCCACATACCGGGGGGGCGGAAGCACAGATACGCAGTATTTT
CDR3aa: CATYRGGGSTDTQYF
v_gene: TRBV15
d_gene: TRBD2
j_gene: TRBJ2-3
abundance: .

CDR3nt: TGTGCCAGCATCCCACTGGGGGGTAGCACAGATACGCAGTATTTT
CDR3aa: CASIPLGGSTDTQYF
v_gene: TRBV5-6
d_gene: .
j_gene: TRBJ2-3
abundance: .

CDR3nt: TGCGCCAGCAGCCAGGGACAGGGTAGGGTCACTGAAGCTTTCTTT
CDR3aa: CASSQGQGRVTEAFF
v_gene: TRBV5-1
d_gene: TRBD1
j_gene: TRBJ1-1
abundance: .

CDR3nt: TGTGCCAGCAGCTTAGCGAGTTCTAGCGGGGAGAATTTT
CDR3aa: CASSLASSSGENF
v_gene: TRBV7-9
d_gene: TRBD2
j_gene: TRBJ2-3
abundance: .

CDR3nt: TGCGCCAGCAGCCAAGATATGAGCTGGGGGGCCTACGAGCAGTACTTC
CDR3aa: CASSQDMSWGAYEQYF
v_gene: TRBV4-3
d_gene: .
j_gene: TRBJ2-7
abundance: .

CDR3nt: TGTGCCAGCAGCTTAGAGGGGAGACGATGGACCGGGGAGCTGTTTTTT
CDR3aa: CASSLEGRRWTGELFF
v_gene: TRBV11-2
d_gene: .
j_gene: TRBJ2-2
abundance: .

CDR3nt: TGTGCCAGTAGGAATGAACAGGGAAGCAATCAGCCCCAGCATTTT
CDR3aa: CASRNEQGSNQPQHF
v_gene: TRBV19
d_gene: .
j_gene: TRBJ1-5
abundance: once

CDR3nt: TGTGCCAGCAGCTTAGGGGGCAGTTACAATGAGCAGTTCTTC
CDR3aa: CASSLGGSYNEQFF
v_gene: TRBV7-6
d_gene: .
j_gene: TRBJ2-1
abundance: .